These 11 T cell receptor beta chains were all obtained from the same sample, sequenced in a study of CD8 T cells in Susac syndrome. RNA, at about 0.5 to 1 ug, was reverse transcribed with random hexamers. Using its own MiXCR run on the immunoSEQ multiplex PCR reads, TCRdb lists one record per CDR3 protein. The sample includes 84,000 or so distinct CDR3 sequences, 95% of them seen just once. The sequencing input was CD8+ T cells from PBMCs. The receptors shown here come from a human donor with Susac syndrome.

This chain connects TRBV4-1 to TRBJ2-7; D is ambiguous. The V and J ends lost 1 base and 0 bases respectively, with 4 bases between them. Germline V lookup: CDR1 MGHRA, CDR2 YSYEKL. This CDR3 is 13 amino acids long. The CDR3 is CASSQGTSYEQYF. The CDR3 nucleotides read TGCGCCAGCAGCCAAGGGACCTCCTACGAGCAGTACTTC.

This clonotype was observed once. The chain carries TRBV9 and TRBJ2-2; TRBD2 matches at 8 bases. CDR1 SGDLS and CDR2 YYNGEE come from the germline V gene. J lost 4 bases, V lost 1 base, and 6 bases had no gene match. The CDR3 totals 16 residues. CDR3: CASSVSGSVTTGELFF. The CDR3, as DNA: TGTGCCAGCAGCGTAAGCGGGAGCGTCACCACCGGGGAGCTGTTTTTT.

The CDR3 DNA follows: TGCAGTGCTACCCCGCGAGTAGCGCCCTTTCCCGAGCAGTACTTC. The encoded protein is CSATPRVAPFPEQYF. The gene calls are TRBV20-1 and TRBJ2-7, with D possibly being TRBD2 (5 bases). Germline V gives CDR1 DFQATT, CDR2 SNEGSKA (reference sequence). Trimming pared 4 bases from V and 6 bases from J, leaving 22 bases between. The CDR3 runs 15 residues.

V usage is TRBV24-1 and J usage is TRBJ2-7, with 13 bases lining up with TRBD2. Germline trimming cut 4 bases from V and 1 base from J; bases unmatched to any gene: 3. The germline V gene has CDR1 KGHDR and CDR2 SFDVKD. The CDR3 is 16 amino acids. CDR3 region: CATSDRTSGGSYEQYF. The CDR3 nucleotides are TGTGCCACCAGTGACCGGACTAGCGGGGGTTCCTACGAGCAGTACTTC.

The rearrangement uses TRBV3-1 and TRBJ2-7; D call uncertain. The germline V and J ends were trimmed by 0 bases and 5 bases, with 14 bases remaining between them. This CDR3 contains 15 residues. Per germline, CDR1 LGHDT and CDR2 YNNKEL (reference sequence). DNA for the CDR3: TGTGCCAGCAGCCAAGATCTTCTAGGAACGGACGAGCAGTACTTC. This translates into CASSQDLLGTDEQYF.

This CDR3 reads CSVDAGLAGGPSSYNEQFF. The CDR3 DNA follows: TGCAGCGTTGACGCTGGGTTAGCGGGAGGGCCATCCTCCTACAATGAGCAGTTCTTC. The chain uses TRBV29-1 and TRBJ2-1; 11 bases map to TRBD2. J gave up 0 bases and V 3 bases, and 13 bases lay outside the gene matches. CDR1 is SQVTM and CDR2 is ANQGSEA in the germline V gene. The CDR3 sequence is 19 residues long.

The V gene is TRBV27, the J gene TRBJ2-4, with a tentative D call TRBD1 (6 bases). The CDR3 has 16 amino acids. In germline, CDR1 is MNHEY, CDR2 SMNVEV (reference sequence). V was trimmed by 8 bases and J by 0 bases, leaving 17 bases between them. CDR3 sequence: CASGSINRVAKNIQYF. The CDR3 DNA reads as TGTGCCAGCGGGTCGATAAACAGGGTAGCCAAAAACATTCAGTACTTC.

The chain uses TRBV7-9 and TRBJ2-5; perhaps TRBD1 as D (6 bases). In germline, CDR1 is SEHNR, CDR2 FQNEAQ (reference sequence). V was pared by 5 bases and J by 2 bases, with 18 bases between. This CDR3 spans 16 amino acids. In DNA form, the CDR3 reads TGTGCCAGCAGCCCCCCGACAGGCGAAGTACAAGAGACCCAGTACTTC. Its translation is CASSPPTGEVQETQYF.

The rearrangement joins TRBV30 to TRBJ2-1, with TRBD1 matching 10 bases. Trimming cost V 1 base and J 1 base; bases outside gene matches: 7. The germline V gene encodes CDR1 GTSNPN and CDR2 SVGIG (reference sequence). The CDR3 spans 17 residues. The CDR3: CAWSGDRGGGSYNEQFF. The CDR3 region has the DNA TGTGCCTGGAGTGGGGACAGGGGAGGTGGGTCCTACAATGAGCAGTTCTTC.

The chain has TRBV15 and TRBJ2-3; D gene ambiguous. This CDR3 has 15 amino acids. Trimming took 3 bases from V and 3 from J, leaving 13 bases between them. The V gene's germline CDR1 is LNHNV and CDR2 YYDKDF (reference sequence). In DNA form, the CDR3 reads TGTGCCACCAGCAGTGAGGCGGAAGCTACAGATACGCAGTATTTT. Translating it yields CATSSEAEATDTQYF.

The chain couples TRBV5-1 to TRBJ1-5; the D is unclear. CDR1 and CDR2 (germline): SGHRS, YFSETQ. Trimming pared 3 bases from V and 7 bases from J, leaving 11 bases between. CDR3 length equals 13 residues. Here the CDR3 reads CASSWGGEQPQHF. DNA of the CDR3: TGCGCCAGCAGCTGGGGTGGGGAGCAGCCCCAGCATTTT.